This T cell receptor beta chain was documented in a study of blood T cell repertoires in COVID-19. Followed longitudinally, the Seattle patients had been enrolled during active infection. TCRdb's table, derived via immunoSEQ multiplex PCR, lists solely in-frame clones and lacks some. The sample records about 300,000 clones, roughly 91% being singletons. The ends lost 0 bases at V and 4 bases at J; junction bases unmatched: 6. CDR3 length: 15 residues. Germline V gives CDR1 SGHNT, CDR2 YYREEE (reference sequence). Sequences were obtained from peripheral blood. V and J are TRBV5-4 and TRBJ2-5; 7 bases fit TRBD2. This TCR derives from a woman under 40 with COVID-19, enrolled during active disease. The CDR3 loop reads CASSLDGGGVETQYF. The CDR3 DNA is TGTGCCAGCAGCTTGGATGGGGGGGGAGTAGAGACCCAGTACTTC.